This T cell receptor beta chain was sequenced for a study of blood T cell repertoires in COVID-19. Libraries were prepared by immunoSEQ multiplex PCR; TCRdb keeps only in-frame clonotypes and omits some of them. The sample comprises about 350,000 clones, around 86% of which are singletons, and roughly 6.3% rests with the top ten. Enrollment of patients from Seattle took place during active infection, with longitudinal follow-up. The sequence came from a woman between 45 and 60 years old with COVID-19, enrolled during active disease. What was sequenced was peripheral blood.

The CDR3 DNA is TGTGCCAGCAGCTTAGCCAAGACAGGGGGGTTGTACGGCTACACCTTC. It encodes CASSLAKTGGLYGYTF. The V and J genes are TRBV7-8 and TRBJ1-2; TRBD1 aligns across 9 bases. This CDR3 spans 16 amino acids. The J segment lost 8 bases and the V segment lost 0 bases, leaving 10 bases of the junction unmatched. Germline V lookup: CDR1 SGHVS, CDR2 FQNEAQ.